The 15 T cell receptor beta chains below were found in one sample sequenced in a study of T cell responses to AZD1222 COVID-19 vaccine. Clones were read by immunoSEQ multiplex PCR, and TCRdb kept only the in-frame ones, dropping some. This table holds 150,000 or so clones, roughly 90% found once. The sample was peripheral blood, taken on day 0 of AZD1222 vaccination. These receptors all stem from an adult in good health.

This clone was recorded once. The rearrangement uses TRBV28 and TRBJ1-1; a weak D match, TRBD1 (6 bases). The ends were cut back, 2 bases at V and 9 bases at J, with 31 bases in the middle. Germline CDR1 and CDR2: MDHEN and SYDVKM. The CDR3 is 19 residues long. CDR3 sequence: CASSLIQLRGKQGSAQAFF. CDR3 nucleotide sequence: TGTGCCAGCAGTTTAATACAACTCAGGGGAAAACAGGGATCGGCCCAAGCTTTCTTT.

CDR3 in amino acids: CASSTQQVFNEQYF. In DNA form, the CDR3 reads TGTGCCAGTAGTACCCAACAGGTATTCAACGAGCAGTACTTC. The rearrangement joins TRBV19 to TRBJ2-7; D possibly corresponds to TRBD1 (5 bases). There are 14 residues in the CDR3. Deletions cut 4 bases from V and 5 bases from J, with 15 bases between. Germline V CDR1 and CDR2: LNHDA, SQIVND (reference sequence).

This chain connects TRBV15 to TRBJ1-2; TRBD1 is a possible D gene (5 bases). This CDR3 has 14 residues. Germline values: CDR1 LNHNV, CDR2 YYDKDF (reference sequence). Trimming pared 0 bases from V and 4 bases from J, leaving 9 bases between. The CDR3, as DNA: TGTGCCACCAGCAGAGATCGGGGGACCTATGGCTACACCTTC. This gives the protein CATSRDRGTYGYTF.

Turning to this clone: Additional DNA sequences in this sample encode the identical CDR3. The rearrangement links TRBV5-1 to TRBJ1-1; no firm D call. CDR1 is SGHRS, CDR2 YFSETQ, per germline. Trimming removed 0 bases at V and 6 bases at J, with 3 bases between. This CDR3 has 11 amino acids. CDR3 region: CASSLGPEAFF. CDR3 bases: TGCGCCAGCAGCTTGGGGCCTGAAGCTTTCTTT.

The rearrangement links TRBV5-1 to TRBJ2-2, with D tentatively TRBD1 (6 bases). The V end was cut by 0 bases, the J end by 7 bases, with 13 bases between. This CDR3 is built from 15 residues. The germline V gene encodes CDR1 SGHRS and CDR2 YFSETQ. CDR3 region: CASSLVQGVHGELFF. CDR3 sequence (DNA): TGCGCCAGCAGCTTGGTACAGGGTGTGCACGGGGAGCTGTTTTTT.

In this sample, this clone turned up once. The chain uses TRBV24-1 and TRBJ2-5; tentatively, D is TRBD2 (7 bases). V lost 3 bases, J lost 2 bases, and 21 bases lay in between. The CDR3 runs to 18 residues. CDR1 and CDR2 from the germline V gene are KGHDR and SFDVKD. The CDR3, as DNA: TGTGCCACCAGTGATACAGCGGGACACCCTGGGGGACAAGAGACCCAGTACTTC. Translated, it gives CATSDTAGHPGGQETQYF.

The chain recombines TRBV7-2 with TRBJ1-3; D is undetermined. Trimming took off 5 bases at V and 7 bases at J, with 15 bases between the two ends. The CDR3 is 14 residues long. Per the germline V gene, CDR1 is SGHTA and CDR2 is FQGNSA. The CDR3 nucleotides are TGTGCCAGCAGCCTCACCTCATTTGGGAACACCATATATTTT. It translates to CASSLTSFGNTIYF.

DNA of the CDR3: TGTGCCAGCTCACAAAAGGACAGGGCCGCTGAAGCTTTCTTT. This codes for CASSQKDRAAEAFF. The rearrangement uses TRBV18 and TRBJ1-1, with TRBD1 matching over 8 bases. Trimming removed 4 bases from V and 6 bases from J; junction bases left unmatched: 7. Germline loops: CDR1 KGHSH, CDR2 LQKENI. There are 14 residues in the CDR3. Combining the CDR3 with reference TRBV18 and TRBJ1-1 gives the whole variable domain NAGVMQNPRHLVRRRGQEARLRCSPMKGHSHVYWYRQLPEEGLKFMVYLQKENIIDESGMPKERFSAEFPKEGPSILRIQQVVRGDSAAYFCASSQKDRAAEAFFGQGTRLTVV.

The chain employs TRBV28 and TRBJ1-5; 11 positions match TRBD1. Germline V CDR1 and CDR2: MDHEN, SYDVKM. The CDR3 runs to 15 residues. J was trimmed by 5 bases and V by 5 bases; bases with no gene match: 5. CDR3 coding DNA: TGTGCCAGCAGTCTGGGGGGACAGGGGGATCAGCCCCAGCATTTT. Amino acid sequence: CASSLGGQGDQPQHF.

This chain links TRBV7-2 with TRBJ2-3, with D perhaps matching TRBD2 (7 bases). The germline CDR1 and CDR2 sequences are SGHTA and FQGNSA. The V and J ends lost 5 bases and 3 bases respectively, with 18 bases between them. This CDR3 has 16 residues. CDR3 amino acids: CASSTQSGGITDTQYF. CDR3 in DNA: TGTGCCAGCAGCACCCAATCGGGGGGCATTACAGATACGCAGTATTTT. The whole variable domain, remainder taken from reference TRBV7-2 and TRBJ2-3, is GAGVSQSPSNKVTEKGKDVELRCDPISGHTALYWYRQSLGQGLEFLIYFQGNSAPDKSGLPSDRFSAERTGGSVSTLTIQRTQQEDSAVYLCASSTQSGGITDTQYFGPGTRLTVL.

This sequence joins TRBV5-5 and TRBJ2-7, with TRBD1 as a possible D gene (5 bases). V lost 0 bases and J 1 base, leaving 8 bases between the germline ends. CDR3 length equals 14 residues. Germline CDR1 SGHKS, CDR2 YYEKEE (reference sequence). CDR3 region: CASSLEQGSYEQYF. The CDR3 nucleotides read TGTGCCAGCAGCTTGGAGCAGGGTTCCTACGAGCAGTACTTC.

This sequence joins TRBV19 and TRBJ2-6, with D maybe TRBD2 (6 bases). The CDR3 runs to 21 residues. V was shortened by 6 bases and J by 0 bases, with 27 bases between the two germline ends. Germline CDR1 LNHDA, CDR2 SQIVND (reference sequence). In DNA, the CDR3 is TGTGCCAGTAGCGGCCTTGGGAGGAAGGGCTTACTAAACTCTGGGGCCAACGTCCTGACTTTC. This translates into CASSGLGRKGLLNSGANVLTF.

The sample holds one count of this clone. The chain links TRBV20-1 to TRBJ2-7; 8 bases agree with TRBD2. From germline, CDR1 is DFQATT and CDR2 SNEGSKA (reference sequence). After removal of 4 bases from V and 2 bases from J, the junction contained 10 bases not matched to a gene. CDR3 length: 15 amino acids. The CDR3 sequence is CSANDATSVTYEQYF. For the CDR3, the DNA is TGCAGTGCTAATGACGCGACTAGCGTGACCTACGAGCAGTACTTC.

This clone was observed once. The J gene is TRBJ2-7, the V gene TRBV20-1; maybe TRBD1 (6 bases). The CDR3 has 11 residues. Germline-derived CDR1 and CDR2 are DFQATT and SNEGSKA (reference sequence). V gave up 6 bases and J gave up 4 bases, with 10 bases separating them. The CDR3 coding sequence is TGCAGTGCGCGAACAGGGTACGAGCAGTACTTC. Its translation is CSARTGYEQYF.

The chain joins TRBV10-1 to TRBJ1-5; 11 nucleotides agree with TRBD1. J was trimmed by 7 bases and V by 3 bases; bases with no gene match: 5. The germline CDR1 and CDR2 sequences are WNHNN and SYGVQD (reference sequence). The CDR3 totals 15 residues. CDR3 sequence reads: CASSEGQGARQPQHF. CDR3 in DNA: TGCGCCAGCAGTGAAGGACAGGGGGCTCGCCAGCCCCAGCATTTT.